Below, 10 T cell receptor beta chains from the same sample are listed, as sequenced in a study of T cells after yellow fever vaccination. TCRdb independently ran MiXCR on the 5' RACE reads; one entry per CDR3 protein. The data hold just over 250,000 distinct CDR3 sequences, with about 5.2% observed a single time. Sequenced here: CD4+ T cells sorted from PBMCs, sampled on the day of the yellow fever booster vaccination. These TCRs come from a man between 18 and 35 years old who received the YFV17D yellow fever vaccine.

This clonotype was seen a handful of times. This sequence joins TRBV12-3 or TRBV12-4 and TRBJ1-3; D remains unclear. Trimming took off 6 bases at V and 4 bases at J, with 16 bases between the two ends. The CDR3 contains 15 residues. DNA for the CDR3: TGTGCCAGCAGCTACAGCGGTGTGCAGGGAAACACCATATATTTT. It specifies CASSYSGVQGNTIYF.

This clonotype was observed a handful of times. The V call is TRBV6-4, the J call TRBJ2-2; 7 nucleotides line up with TRBD1. From germline, CDR1 is MRHNA and CDR2 SNTAGT. V shed 3 bases, J shed 3 bases, and the junction held 25 bases outside the gene matches. CDR3 length equals 22 residues. The CDR3: CASSEIARGGLRPPHYTGELFF. The DNA for the CDR3 is TGTGCCAGCAGTGAAATAGCGAGAGGGGGCCTCCGTCCCCCCCATTACACCGGGGAGCTGTTTTTT.

The chain recombines TRBV12-5 with TRBJ1-1; the D is unclear. Germline CDR1 is LGHNT and CDR2 is FRNRAP. CDR3 length equals 12 residues. V shed 2 bases and J shed 3 bases, with 4 bases lying between them. DNA of the CDR3: TGTGCTAGTGGTTTGACAGACACTGAAGCTTTCTTT. This gives the protein CASGLTDTEAFF.

At least ten counts were recorded for this clonotype. The V gene is TRBV29-1, the J gene TRBJ2-3; TRBD1 matches at 8 bases. This CDR3 has 14 residues. Germline CDR1 is SQVTM and CDR2 is ANQGSEA. The V segment lost 7 bases and the J segment 0 bases; nucleotides outside the gene matches: 6. The CDR3 nucleotides are TGCAGCGACACGACAGGGGCTAGCACAGATACGCAGTATTTT. This sequence encodes CSDTTGASTDTQYF.

In its sample, this clonotype was seen a few times. The chain couples TRBV7-2 to TRBJ2-7; weak D call: TRBD2 (5 bases). This CDR3 region has 15 residues. Germline assignment: CDR1 SGHTA and CDR2 FQGNSA. The V end lost 1 base, the J end lost 2 bases, and 12 bases lay between the germline ends. The CDR3 protein is CASSLEWLATYEQYF. CDR3 DNA sequence: TGTGCCAGCAGCTTAGAGTGGCTAGCTACCTACGAGCAGTACTTC. Full variable domain (missing parts from reference TRBV7-2 and TRBJ2-7): GAGVSQSPSNKVTEKGKDVELRCDPISGHTALYWYRQSLGQGLEFLIYFQGNSAPDKSGLPSDRFSAERTGGSVSTLTIQRTQQEDSAVYLCASSLEWLATYEQYFGPGTRLTVT.

The chain uses TRBV7-8 and TRBJ2-5; a weak D match, TRBD2 (6 bases). CDR1 and CDR2 from the germline V gene are SGHVS and FQNEAQ. There are 16 residues in the CDR3. V was trimmed by 6 bases and J by 5 bases, leaving 22 bases between them. The CDR3 nucleotides read TGTGCCAGCAGTTGGCGCCGGGGGTTGAGTCAGGAGACCCAGTACTTC. Amino acid sequence: CASSWRRGLSQETQYF. Variable domain in full (rest from reference TRBV7-8 and TRBJ2-5): GAGVSQSPRYKVAKRGQDVALRCDPISGHVSLFWYQQALGQGPEFLTYFQNEAQLDKSGLPSDRFFAERPEGSVSTLKIQRTQQEDSAVYLCASSWRRGLSQETQYFGPGTRLLVL.

The chain is built from TRBV27 and TRBJ2-5; D is unresolved. Germline values: CDR1 MNHEY, CDR2 SMNVEV (reference sequence). Trimming cost V 5 bases and J 0 bases, with 10 bases left between them. The CDR3 length is 14 residues. CDR3 bases: TGTGCCAGCAGTCCAAACGCTTACCAAGAGACCCAGTACTTC. Translated, it gives CASSPNAYQETQYF.

This clonotype was detected a few times. J is TRBJ2-2 and V is TRBV7-3, with 7 bases matching TRBD2. Losses at the gene ends were 5 bases for V and 3 bases for J; bases not matched to a gene: 9. Germline V gene sequence: CDR1 SGHTA, CDR2 FQGTGA. This CDR3 comprises 16 residues. The CDR3 protein is CASSTTGAGDTGELFF. CDR3 DNA sequence: TGTGCCAGCAGCACAACTGGGGCGGGGGACACCGGGGAGCTGTTTTTT. Full variable domain (remainder filled in from reference TRBV7-3 and TRBJ2-2): GAGVSQTPSNKVTEKGKYVELRCDPISGHTALYWYRQSLGQGPEFLIYFQGTGAADDSGLPNDRFFAVRPEGSVSTLKIQRTERGDSAVYLCASSTTGAGDTGELFFGEGSRLTVL.

Comment on this clonotype: A junction end diverges from the germline sequence, so it may reflect a read error. The rearrangement links TRBV5-1 to TRBJ2-3; no clear D gene. The CDR3 runs 13 residues. Germline lookup yields CDR1 SGHRS and CDR2 YFSETQ. This CDR3 reads CASNLDAAYTQYF. The DNA of the CDR3 is TGCGCCAGCAACTTGGATGCAGCCTATACGCAGTATTTT.

Only a few counts were recorded for this clonotype. V and J are TRBV9 and TRBJ1-3, with D possibly matching TRBD1 (5 bases). V was clipped by 7 bases and J by 7 bases, with 15 bases between them. Germline values: CDR1 SGDLS, CDR2 YYNGEE. CDR3 length: 13 amino acids. CDR3 loop: CASRASGTNTIYF. The CDR3 DNA reads TGTGCCAGCCGGGCTTCAGGGACGAACACCATATATTTT.